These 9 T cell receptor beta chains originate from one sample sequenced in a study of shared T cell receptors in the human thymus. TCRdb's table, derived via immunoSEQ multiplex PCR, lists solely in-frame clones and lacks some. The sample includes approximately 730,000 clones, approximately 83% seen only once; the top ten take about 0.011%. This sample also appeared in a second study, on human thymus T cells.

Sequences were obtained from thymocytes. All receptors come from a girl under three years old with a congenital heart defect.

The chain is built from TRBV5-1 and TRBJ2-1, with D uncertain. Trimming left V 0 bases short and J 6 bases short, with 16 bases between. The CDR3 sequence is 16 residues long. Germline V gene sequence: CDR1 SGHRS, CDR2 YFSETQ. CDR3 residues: CASSLGSLLPLNEQFF. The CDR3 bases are TGCGCCAGCAGCTTGGGTAGTTTGCTCCCTCTCAATGAGCAGTTCTTC. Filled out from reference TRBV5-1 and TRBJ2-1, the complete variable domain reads KAGVTQTPRYLIKTRGQQVTLSCSPISGHRSVSWYQQTPGQGLQFLFEYFSETQRNKGNFPGRFSGRQFSNSRSEMNVSTLELGDSALYLCASSLGSLLPLNEQFFGPGTRLTVL.

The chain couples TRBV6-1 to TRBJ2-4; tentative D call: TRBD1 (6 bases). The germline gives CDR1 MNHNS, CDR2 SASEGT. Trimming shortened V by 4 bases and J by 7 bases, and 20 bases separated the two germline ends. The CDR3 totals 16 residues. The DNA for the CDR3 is TGTGCCAGCAGTGGGGCACTACAGGGATATTGGAACATTCAGTACTTC. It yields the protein CASSGALQGYWNIQYF.

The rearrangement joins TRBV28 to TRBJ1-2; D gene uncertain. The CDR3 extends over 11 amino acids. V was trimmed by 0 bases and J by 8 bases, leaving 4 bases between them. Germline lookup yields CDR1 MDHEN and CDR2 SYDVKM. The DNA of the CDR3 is TGTGCCAGCAGTTTATGGGAGGGCTACACCTTC. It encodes CASSLWEGYTF.

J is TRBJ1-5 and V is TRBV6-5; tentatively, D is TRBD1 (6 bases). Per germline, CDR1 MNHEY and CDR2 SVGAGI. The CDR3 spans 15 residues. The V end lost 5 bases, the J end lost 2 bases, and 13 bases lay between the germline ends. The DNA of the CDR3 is TGTGCCAGCAGTCCGAAACAGGGACGCAATCAGCCCCAGCATTTT. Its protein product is CASSPKQGRNQPQHF.

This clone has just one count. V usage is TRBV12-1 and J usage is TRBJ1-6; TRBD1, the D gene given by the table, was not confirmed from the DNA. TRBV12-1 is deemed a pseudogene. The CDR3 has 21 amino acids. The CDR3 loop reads CASSFATNLGQVRPNNSPLHF. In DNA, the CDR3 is TGTGCCAGCAGCTTTGCGACGAACCTGGGACAGGTAAGGCCTAATAATTCACCCCTCCACTTT.

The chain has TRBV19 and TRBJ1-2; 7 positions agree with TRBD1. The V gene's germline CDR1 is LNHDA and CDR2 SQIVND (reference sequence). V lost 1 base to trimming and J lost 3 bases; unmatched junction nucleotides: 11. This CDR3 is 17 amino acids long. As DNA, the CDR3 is TGTGCCAGTAGTATAGCCTCACAGGGGATCCCCTACTATGGCTACACCTTC. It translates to CASSIASQGIPYYGYTF.

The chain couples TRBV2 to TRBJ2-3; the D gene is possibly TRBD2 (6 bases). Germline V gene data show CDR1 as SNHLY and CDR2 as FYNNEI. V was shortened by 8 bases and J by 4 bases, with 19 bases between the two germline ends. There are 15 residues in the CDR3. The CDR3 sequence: CASLSGTLDPDTQYF. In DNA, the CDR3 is TGTGCCAGCCTATCCGGGACTCTCGATCCAGATACGCAGTATTTT.

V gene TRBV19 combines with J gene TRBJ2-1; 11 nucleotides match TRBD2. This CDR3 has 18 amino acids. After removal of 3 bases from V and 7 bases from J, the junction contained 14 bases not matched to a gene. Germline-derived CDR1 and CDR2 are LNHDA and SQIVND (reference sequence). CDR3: CASSMASGGKMQVNEQFF. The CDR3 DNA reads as TGTGCCAGTAGTATGGCTAGCGGGGGGAAAATGCAAGTTAATGAGCAGTTCTTC.

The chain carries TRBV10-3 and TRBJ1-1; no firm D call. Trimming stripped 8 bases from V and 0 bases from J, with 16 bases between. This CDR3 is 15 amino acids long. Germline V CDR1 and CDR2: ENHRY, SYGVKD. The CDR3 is CAIGGSEGVNTEAFF. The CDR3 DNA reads TGTGCCATCGGTGGCAGTGAGGGCGTGAACACTGAAGCTTTCTTT.